The 14 T cell receptor beta chains in this list originate from one sample, sequenced in a study of CD8+ T cells in alopecia areata. Isolated RNA was reverse transcribed into cDNA used as the sequencing template. Some clones are missing from TCRdb's copy, which holds only in-frame ones; the method was immunoSEQ multiplex PCR. The table shows around 160,000 clones, with roughly 50% occurring only once. The specimen sequenced was CD4+ T cells sorted from blood. The origin of the receptors is a human donor with alopecia areata.

The chain recombines TRBV15 with TRBJ1-1, with D hard to call. In germline, CDR1 is LNHNV, CDR2 YYDKDF (reference sequence). Trimming took off 0 bases at V and 7 bases at J, with 9 bases between the two ends. This CDR3 region has 13 residues. The CDR3 nucleotides are TGTGCCACCAGCAGAGATAGAGCCCGTGAAGCTTTCTTT. Translating gives CATSRDRAREAFF.

This clone appeared a few times. The chain links TRBV29-1 to TRBJ2-7; 9 positions match TRBD1. Germline V gives CDR1 SQVTM, CDR2 ANQGSEA. V gave up 4 bases and J gave up 4 bases; unmatched junction bases: 8. The CDR3 is 14 amino acids. The CDR3 sequence is CSVGSTGGDYEQYF. The CDR3 DNA reads TGCAGCGTTGGATCGACAGGGGGGGATTACGAGCAGTACTTC.

This clone has a handful of counts. This chain links TRBV19 with TRBJ2-1; perhaps TRBD2 as D (5 bases). Germline loops: CDR1 LNHDA, CDR2 SQIVND (reference sequence). V was trimmed by 6 bases and J by 8 bases, leaving 14 bases between them. This CDR3 is built from 13 residues. The CDR3 bases are TGTGCCAGTAGGCTACTAGATATGGATGAGCAGTTCTTC. As protein: CASRLLDMDEQFF.

This clone was seen a handful of times. The rearrangement links TRBV29-1 to TRBJ2-3; TRBD1 is a possible D gene (5 bases). Looked up from germline, CDR1 is SQVTM and CDR2 is ANQGSEA. The CDR3 sequence is 14 residues long. With 4 bases removed from V and 4 bases from J, the gap between germline ends came to 15 bases. Here the CDR3 reads CSVARAGGADTQYF. As DNA, the CDR3 is TGCAGCGTTGCCAGGGCCGGTGGAGCAGATACGCAGTATTTT.

The chain joins TRBV27 to TRBJ2-1, with D perhaps matching TRBD1 (6 bases). The CDR3 length is 15 residues. From germline, CDR1 is MNHEY and CDR2 SMNVEV (reference sequence). Trimming left V 5 bases short and J 7 bases short, with 18 bases between. The CDR3 sequence: CASSPPSGQGNEQFF. In nucleotides, the CDR3 is TGTGCCAGCAGTCCACCATCAGGCCAGGGGAATGAGCAGTTCTTC.

This rearrangement joins TRBV29-1 to TRBJ2-3; TRBD2 matches 12 bases. Looked up from germline, CDR1 is SQVTM and CDR2 is ANQGSEA. The CDR3 consists of 15 residues. V lost 2 bases, J lost 3 bases, and 3 bases stayed unmatched. CDR3 sequence (DNA): TGCAGCGTTGAATCTAGCGGGAGGGGAACAGATACGCAGTATTTT. It is translated as CSVESSGRGTDTQYF.

V gene TRBV29-1 combines with J gene TRBJ1-4; D not certain. CDR3 size: 13 residues. Germline CDR1 reads SQVTM; CDR2 reads ANQGSEA. V dropped 6 bases and J dropped 2 bases, with 10 bases sitting between them. The CDR3, as DNA: TGCAGCGTAACACCGGATACTAATGAAAAACTGTTTTTT. It yields the protein CSVTPDTNEKLFF.

The chain carries TRBV7-9 and TRBJ2-4; D tentatively fits TRBD1 or TRBD2 (5 bases each). Germline CDR1 is SEHNR and CDR2 is FQNEAQ (reference sequence). CDR3 length: 17 residues. Trimming cost V 1 base and J 3 bases, with 16 bases left between them. The CDR3 loop is CASSLGEWSGLKNIQYF. CDR3 bases: TGTGCCAGCAGCTTAGGGGAATGGTCGGGGCTCAAAAACATTCAGTACTTC.

This clone appeared a few times. The J gene is TRBJ2-7, the V gene TRBV29-1; the match to TRBD2 covers 11 bases. The J segment lost 5 bases and the V segment lost 4 bases, leaving 4 bases of the junction unmatched. Germline loops: CDR1 SQVTM, CDR2 ANQGSEA. This CDR3 is built from 13 residues. CDR3 nucleotide sequence: TGCAGCGTTGCCTCTAGCGGGAGGAACGAGCAGTACTTC. Amino acid sequence: CSVASSGRNEQYF.

This clone was counted a few times. The chain combines TRBV7-3 with TRBJ1-1; 8 bases align to TRBD1. From germline, CDR1 is SGHTA and CDR2 FQGTGA. The CDR3 runs 13 residues. Trimming removed 5 bases from V and 5 bases from J; junction bases left unmatched: 4. CDR3 in amino acids: CASSKDRVTEAFF. In DNA, the CDR3 is TGTGCCAGCAGCAAGGACAGGGTTACTGAAGCTTTCTTT.

This clone was seen a few times. J is TRBJ2-3 and V is TRBV29-1, with D unresolved. The CDR3 runs to 13 residues. Germline-derived CDR1 and CDR2 are SQVTM and ANQGSEA. V shed 4 bases and J shed 3 bases, with 11 bases lying between them. The CDR3 is CSVVGRLTDTQYF. CDR3 nucleotide sequence: TGCAGCGTTGTTGGACGGCTTACAGATACGCAGTATTTT.

V usage is TRBV7-9 and J usage is TRBJ2-6, with D maybe TRBD1 (6 bases). The CDR3 totals 16 residues. CDR1 is SEHNR, CDR2 FQNEAQ, per germline (reference sequence). V was pared by 5 bases and J by 1 base, with 12 bases between. Here the CDR3 reads CASSRITGSGANVLTF. Here the CDR3 DNA reads TGTGCCAGCAGCCGTATAACAGGGTCTGGGGCCAACGTCCTGACTTTC.

The V call is TRBV4-2, the J call TRBJ2-3; D remains ambiguous. The length of the CDR3 is 12 residues. Trimming cost V 0 bases and J 2 bases, with 0 bases left between them. Germline V lookup: CDR1 LGHNA, CDR2 YNFKEQ. The CDR3 region has the DNA TGTGCCAGCAGCCAAGACACAGATACGCAGTATTTT. This codes for CASSQDTDTQYF.

This clone was picked up a small number of times. The chain links TRBV28 to TRBJ1-4; D perhaps matches TRBD1 (6 bases). Looked up from germline, CDR1 is MDHEN and CDR2 is SYDVKM. The CDR3 is 14 residues long. Trimming removed 8 bases from V and 10 bases from J, with 20 bases in between. The chain's CDR3 is CASAQGPATRKLFF. CDR3 DNA sequence: TGTGCCAGCGCCCAGGGGCCGGCGACGAGAAAACTGTTTTTT.